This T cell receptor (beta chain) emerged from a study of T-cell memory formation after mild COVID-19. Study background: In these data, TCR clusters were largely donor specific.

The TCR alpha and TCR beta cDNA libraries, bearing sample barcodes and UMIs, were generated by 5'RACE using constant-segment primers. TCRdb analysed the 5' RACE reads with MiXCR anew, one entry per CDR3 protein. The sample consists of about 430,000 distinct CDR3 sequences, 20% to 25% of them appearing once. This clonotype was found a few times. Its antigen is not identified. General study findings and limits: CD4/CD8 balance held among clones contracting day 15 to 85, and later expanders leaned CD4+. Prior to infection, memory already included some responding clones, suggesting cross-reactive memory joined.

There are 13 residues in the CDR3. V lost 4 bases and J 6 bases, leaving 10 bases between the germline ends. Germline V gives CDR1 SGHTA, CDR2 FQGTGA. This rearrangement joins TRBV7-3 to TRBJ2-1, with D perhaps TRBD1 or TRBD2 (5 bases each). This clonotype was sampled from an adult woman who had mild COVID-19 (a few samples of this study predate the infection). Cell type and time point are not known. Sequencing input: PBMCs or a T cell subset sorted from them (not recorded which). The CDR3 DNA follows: TGTGCCAGCAGCTCGGGACCAGCCAATGAGCAGTTCTTC. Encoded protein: CASSSGPANEQFF.